This entry lists 27 T cell receptor beta chains sequenced from one sample in a study of T-cell memory formation after mild COVID-19 (dated by TCRdb to the early 2020s). To prepare the library, 5' RACE was applied. The data were produced on an Illumina NovaSeq 6000. TCRdb redid the processing of the public reads, applying fastp at Q25 and MiXCR, and retained in-frame beta chains. Under each unique CDR3 protein, matching rows form one entry showing the most common genes and DNA. This sample gives 550,000 to 600,000 distinct CDR3 sequences in total; roughly 17% of them show up just once. The top ten hold roughly 8.2% of the sample. Material for sequencing was PBMCs or a T cell subset sorted from them (not recorded which). The receptors here all came from an adult woman who had mild COVID-19 (a few samples of this study predate the infection). The sample titles of this study are shuffled in the database, so cell type and time point are left out; the donor was told from shared clones.

At least ten counts were recorded for this clonotype. The gene calls are TRBV10-3 and TRBJ2-7; 7 bases fit TRBD1. After removal of 3 bases from V and 0 bases from J, the junction contained 2 bases not matched to a gene. The CDR3 runs to 14 residues. Germline lookup yields CDR1 ENHRY and CDR2 SYGVKD. The CDR3, as DNA: TGTGCCATCAGTGAAGACAGGGACTCCTACGAGCAGTACTTC. Amino acid sequence: CAISEDRDSYEQYF.

This clonotype was counted a few times. The CDR3 DNA follows: TGCGCCAGCAGCTTTTACGGTTTGGGAAACACCGGGGAGCTGTTTTTT. It codes for CASSFYGLGNTGELFF. This rearrangement joins TRBV5-1 to TRBJ2-2, with no clear D. Looked up from germline, CDR1 is SGHRS and CDR2 is YFSETQ. Deletions cut 2 bases from V and 2 bases from J, with 13 bases between. The CDR3 sequence is 16 residues long. Full variable domain (rest looked up from reference TRBV5-1 and TRBJ2-2): KAGVTQTPRYLIKTRGQQVTLSCSPISGHRSVSWYQQTPGQGLQFLFEYFSETQRNKGNFPGRFSGRQFSNSRSEMNVSTLELGDSALYLCASSFYGLGNTGELFFGEGSRLTVL.

The V and J genes are TRBV27 and TRBJ2-2, with 9 bases that match TRBD1. Germline V gene data show CDR1 as MNHEY and CDR2 as SMNVEV (reference sequence). Germline trimming cut 8 bases from V and 7 bases from J; bases unmatched to any gene: 14. This CDR3 contains 16 residues. CDR3 nucleotide sequence: TGTGCCAGCGGTGGGGGGGGGACAGGGTATCACGGGGAGCTGTTTTTT. It encodes CASGGGGTGYHGELFF.

In this sample, this clonotype turned up a few times. This chain joins TRBV9 and TRBJ2-5; D not resolved. Trimming took off 0 bases at V and 1 base at J, with 4 bases between the two ends. The germline gives CDR1 SGDLS, CDR2 YYNGEE. The CDR3 consists of 13 residues. CDR3 sequence reads: CASSVGRQETQYF. CDR3 sequence (DNA): TGTGCCAGCAGCGTAGGGCGCCAAGAGACCCAGTACTTC.

V usage is TRBV6-2 or TRBV6-3 and J usage is TRBJ2-6, with D perhaps TRBD2 (5 bases). V was pared by 6 bases and J by 2 bases, with 17 bases between. CDR3 length: 17 amino acids. Germline V gene data show CDR1 as MNHEY and CDR2 as SVGEGT. This CDR3 is CASSDGMVRAGANVLTF. DNA of the CDR3: TGTGCCAGCAGCGACGGGATGGTTAGGGCTGGGGCCAACGTCCTGACTTTC.

The chain couples TRBV7-2 to TRBJ2-5, with TRBD2 identical over 8 bases. In germline, CDR1 is SGHTA, CDR2 FQGNSA. V lost 5 bases to trimming and J lost 7 bases; unmatched junction nucleotides: 12. The CDR3 sequence is 15 residues long. CDR3 residues: CASSILLAEGGTQYF. In DNA form, the CDR3 reads TGTGCCAGCAGCATCCTACTAGCGGAAGGTGGGACCCAGTACTTC.

This clonotype was seen a handful of times. The chain uses TRBV30 and TRBJ2-7; no clear D. Trimming took off 5 bases at V and 3 bases at J, with 11 bases between the two ends. This CDR3 spans 12 amino acids. Germline V gene data show CDR1 as GTSNPN and CDR2 as SVGIG (reference sequence). The CDR3 DNA reads TGTGCCTGGGGCCGTACCGGCTACGAGCAGTACTTC. It yields the protein CAWGRTGYEQYF.

This clonotype was seen a few times. The rearrangement joins TRBV4-3 to TRBJ1-6; no clear D gene. This CDR3 is 17 amino acids long. Looked up from germline, CDR1 is LGHNA and CDR2 is YSLEER. V was clipped by 0 bases and J by 0 bases, with 9 bases between them. The CDR3, as DNA: TGCGCCAGCAGCCAAGATTATCAGAGCTCCTATAATTCACCCCTCCACTTT. Translating it yields CASSQDYQSSYNSPLHF.

The gene calls are TRBV7-9 and TRBJ2-3, with TRBD2 identical over 10 bases. Germline V lookup: CDR1 SEHNR, CDR2 FQNEAQ (reference sequence). The CDR3 sequence is 15 residues long. J gave up 4 bases and V 3 bases, and 4 bases lay outside the gene matches. CDR3 coding DNA: TGTGCCAGCAGCTTTAGAGCGGGGGGGCCAGATACGCAGTATTTT. Protein product: CASSFRAGGPDTQYF.

This clonotype has a handful of counts. The chain uses TRBV5-8 and TRBJ1-1, with TRBD1 matching over 7 bases. Germline lookup yields CDR1 SGHTS and CDR2 YDEGEE. CDR3 length equals 14 residues. Germline trimming cut 6 bases from V and 1 base from J; bases unmatched to any gene: 6. CDR3 sequence reads: CASNRQGRNTEAFF. The CDR3 bases are TGTGCCAGCAACCGACAGGGACGGAACACTGAAGCTTTCTTT.

This clonotype was detected many times. The chain recombines TRBV19 with TRBJ2-1; 7 nucleotides match TRBD1. Germline V CDR1 and CDR2: LNHDA, SQIVND (reference sequence). J was trimmed by 4 bases and V by 6 bases; bases with no gene match: 9. The CDR3 is 15 amino acids. The CDR3 is CASRTQGTAYNEQFF. CDR3 coding DNA: TGTGCCAGTAGAACCCAAGGGACAGCTTACAATGAGCAGTTCTTC.

A few counts support this clonotype. The V gene is TRBV27, the J gene TRBJ1-1, with D unclear. CDR1 and CDR2 from the germline V gene are MNHEY and SMNVEV (reference sequence). This CDR3 has 14 residues. The V end lost 4 bases, the J end lost 1 base, and 10 bases lay between the germline ends. The CDR3 sequence: CASSSRHKNTEAFF. CDR3 DNA: TGTGCCAGCAGTTCTAGACACAAGAACACTGAAGCTTTCTTT.

The chain joins TRBV7-8 to TRBJ2-5; D assignment may be TRBD1 or TRBD2 (6 bases each). This CDR3 has 17 amino acids. V was clipped by 2 bases and J by 5 bases, with 21 bases between them. Germline CDR1 is SGHVS and CDR2 is FQNEAQ. The CDR3: CASSLSGRPRRGETQYF. The CDR3 coding sequence is TGTGCCAGCAGCTTATCGGGTCGTCCGAGGAGGGGGGAGACCCAGTACTTC.

The chain combines TRBV7-8 with TRBJ2-1; 11 bases line up with TRBD1. Germline V CDR1 and CDR2: SGHVS, FQNEAQ. V lost 5 bases to trimming and J lost 16 bases; unmatched junction nucleotides: 4. CDR3 size: 11 residues. The CDR3 DNA is TGTGCCAGCAGCGGCGGGACAGGGGGATTCTTC. Translating gives CASSGGTGGFF.

This chain links TRBV7-9 with TRBJ2-1; 8 nucleotides align to TRBD2. Trimming removed 2 bases from V and 1 base from J; junction bases left unmatched: 16. CDR3 length: 20 residues. Germline CDR1 and CDR2: SEHNR and FQNEAQ (reference sequence). For the CDR3, the DNA is TGTGCCAGCAGCTTATGGATGGGGAGCGGGAGTCTCGGATCCTACAATGAGCAGTTCTTC. Protein product: CASSLWMGSGSLGSYNEQFF. Combining the CDR3 with reference TRBV7-9 and TRBJ2-1 gives the whole variable domain DTGVSQNPRHKITKRGQNVTFRCDPISEHNRLYWYRQTLGQGPEFLTYFQNEAQLEKSRLLSDRFSAERPKGSFSTLEIQRTEQGDSAMYLCASSLWMGSGSLGSYNEQFFGPGTRLTVL.

This chain connects TRBV5-6 to TRBJ2-4; 9 bases line up with TRBD1. Trimming cost V 4 bases and J 7 bases; bases outside gene matches: 3. Germline values: CDR1 SGHDT, CDR2 YYEEEE. The CDR3 spans 13 residues. The CDR3: CASSLGTGNIQYF. The CDR3 DNA reads as TGTGCCAGCAGCCTGGGGACAGGGAACATTCAGTACTTC.

This clonotype has ten or more counts. The rearrangement links TRBV20-1 to TRBJ2-7; maybe TRBD2 (5 bases). The germline CDR1 and CDR2 sequences are DFQATT and SNEGSKA (reference sequence). This CDR3 spans 13 amino acids. The V gene lost 5 bases and the J gene lost 7 bases, with 18 bases spanning the gap. The CDR3 sequence is CSAEQTHGGEQYF. In DNA form, the CDR3 reads TGCAGTGCTGAACAGACACACGGCGGGGAGCAGTACTTC.

This clonotype was seen a handful of times. This sequence joins TRBV4-1 and TRBJ1-2; D is perhaps TRBD1 (5 bases). With 5 bases removed from V and 4 bases from J, the gap between germline ends came to 17 bases. This CDR3 comprises 15 residues. The germline CDR1 and CDR2 sequences are MGHRA and YSYEKL. Written as DNA, the CDR3 is TGCGCCAGCAGCGCAAGCAGGGTCTCAAGCTATGGCTACACCTTC. It is translated as CASSASRVSSYGYTF.

This clonotype was recorded a few times. This chain connects TRBV7-9 to TRBJ1-1; D unclear. The V and J ends lost 6 bases and 6 bases respectively, with 8 bases between them. The V gene's germline CDR1 is SEHNR and CDR2 FQNEAQ (reference sequence). This CDR3 is 11 amino acids long. The DNA for the CDR3 is TGTGCCAGCAGTCCGGCGGCTGAAGCTTTCTTT. This sequence encodes CASSPAAEAFF. Full variable domain (remainder filled in from reference TRBV7-9 and TRBJ1-1): DTGVSQNPRHKITKRGQNVTFRCDPISEHNRLYWYRQTLGQGPEFLTYFQNEAQLEKSRLLSDRFSAERPKGSFSTLEIQRTEQGDSAMYLCASSPAAEAFFGQGTRLTVV.

The V and J genes are TRBV10-3 and TRBJ1-5; D possibly corresponds to TRBD1 (6 bases). Germline lookup yields CDR1 ENHRY and CDR2 SYGVKD. The CDR3 consists of 15 residues. V was trimmed by 2 bases and J by 2 bases, leaving 10 bases between them. CDR3 nucleotide sequence: TGTGCCATCAGTGAGGACAGGATCCGCAATCAGCCCCAGCATTTT. This sequence encodes CAISEDRIRNQPQHF.

There are a few counts of this clonotype. The J gene is TRBJ1-1, the V gene TRBV7-3; a weak D match, TRBD1 (6 bases). The CDR3 runs 16 residues. V was trimmed by 5 bases and J by 0 bases, leaving 16 bases between them. Per the germline V gene, CDR1 is SGHTA and CDR2 is FQGTGA. The CDR3: CASSLRQVSMNTEAFF. Written as DNA, the CDR3 is TGTGCCAGCAGCCTTAGACAGGTCTCCATGAACACTGAAGCTTTCTTT.

Sample share makes this clonotype medium-sized (0.01 to 0.1%). The CDR3 DNA is TGTGCCAGCAGCTCACCTATAGCGGGAGTCCACGAGCAGTACTTC. This sequence encodes CASSSPIAGVHEQYF. V gene TRBV11-2 combines with J gene TRBJ2-7; TRBD2 aligns across 9 bases. V shed 4 bases and J 5 bases; nucleotides not matched to a gene: 9. The germline gives CDR1 SGHAT, CDR2 FQNNGV. CDR3 size: 15 residues.

Ten or more counts support this clonotype. This rearrangement joins TRBV5-1 to TRBJ2-5; the match to TRBD2 covers 11 bases. This CDR3 has 17 residues. With 5 bases clipped from V and 2 bases from J, the junction kept 11 bases outside the gene matches. Germline CDR1 reads SGHRS; CDR2 reads YFSETQ. The CDR3 reads CASRRTTGTSGQETQYF. DNA for the CDR3: TGCGCCAGCAGACGAACCACTGGGACTAGCGGACAAGAGACCCAGTACTTC.

The rearrangement joins TRBV24-1 to TRBJ2-1; D possibly corresponds to TRBD1 (6 bases). The V end was cut by 3 bases, the J end by 0 bases, with 11 bases between. There are 16 residues in the CDR3. Per germline, CDR1 KGHDR and CDR2 SFDVKD. Written as DNA, the CDR3 is TGTGCCACCAGTGATGTCAGGGGTAACTCCTACAATGAGCAGTTCTTC. Protein product: CATSDVRGNSYNEQFF.

The chain uses TRBV19 and TRBJ2-7; D not resolved. The V gene's germline CDR1 is LNHDA and CDR2 SQIVND (reference sequence). V lost 3 bases and J 0 bases, leaving 12 bases between the germline ends. The CDR3 consists of 15 residues. The CDR3 region is CASSISKGSSYEQYF. As DNA, the CDR3 is TGTGCCAGTAGTATCTCGAAAGGTAGCTCCTACGAGCAGTACTTC.

This clonotype was detected ten times or more. The V call is TRBV7-9, the J call TRBJ2-1; a weak D match, TRBD2 (5 bases). Germline values: CDR1 SEHNR, CDR2 FQNEAQ (reference sequence). This CDR3 region has 12 residues. The germline V and J ends were trimmed by 5 bases and 10 bases, with 12 bases remaining between them. The DNA of the CDR3 is TGTGCCAGCAGCCCAACCGGCGGGGAGCAGTTCTTC. It encodes CASSPTGGEQFF.

The J gene is TRBJ2-1, the V gene TRBV4-2; D remains unclear. With 4 bases removed from V and 5 bases from J, the gap between germline ends came to 18 bases. CDR1 and CDR2 from the germline V gene are LGHNA and YNFKEQ. The CDR3 is 16 residues long. CDR3 in DNA: TGTGCCAGCAGCCGAACCACCGGGCAGCCAAACAATGAGCAGTTCTTC. The encoded protein is CASSRTTGQPNNEQFF.